The 13 T cell receptor beta chains in this list originate from one sample, sequenced in a study of T cells after yellow fever vaccination. TCRdb re-derived calls from the 5' RACE reads in MiXCR, one entry per CDR3 protein. The repertoire includes 450,000 to 550,000 distinct CDR3 sequences, 20% to 25% of them detected once, and about a sixth sits in the top ten. The sample consisted of PBMCs, taken roughly 20 days after the first yellow fever vaccination. The receptor set was obtained from a man between 18 and 29 years old who received the YFV17D yellow fever vaccine.

This clonotype was recorded a few times. This chain joins TRBV12-3 or TRBV12-4 and TRBJ2-1; tentative D call: TRBD1 (6 bases). V lost 3 bases to trimming and J lost 3 bases, with 9 bases between them. The CDR3 loop spans 14 amino acids. CDR3 sequence (DNA): TGTGCCAGCAGTTTTGAGGGGGTCTACAATGAGCAGTTCTTC. It specifies CASSFEGVYNEQFF.

In this sample, this clonotype turned up a few times. The rearrangement joins TRBV7-9 to TRBJ2-1; 8 bases align to TRBD2. CDR1 is SEHNR, CDR2 FQNEAQ, per germline (reference sequence). This CDR3 has 14 residues. V gave up 3 bases and J gave up 8 bases; unmatched junction bases: 6. CDR3 loop: CASSFPAGGHEQFF. Written as DNA, the CDR3 is TGTGCCAGCAGCTTCCCCGCGGGGGGTCATGAGCAGTTCTTC.

This clonotype has more than one count but fewer than ten. V gene TRBV5-1 combines with J gene TRBJ2-5, with a weak D call TRBD1 (5 bases). Trimming removed 5 bases at V and 1 base at J, with 9 bases between. Germline loops: CDR1 SGHRS, CDR2 YFSETQ. The length of the CDR3 is 13 residues. For the CDR3, the DNA is TGCGCCAGCAGTATGGGGCCCCAAGAGACCCAGTACTTC. Protein product: CASSMGPQETQYF.

In its sample, this clonotype was seen a few times. This sequence joins TRBV9 and TRBJ2-3, with D possibly TRBD2 on 6 matching bases. From germline, CDR1 is SGDLS and CDR2 YYNGEE. Deletions cut 3 bases from V and 5 bases from J, with 19 bases between. The CDR3 length is 16 residues. The CDR3 loop is CASSDHRDSGGDTQYF. The CDR3 nucleotides are TGTGCCAGCAGCGACCACCGGGACTCCGGAGGAGATACGCAGTATTTT. Complete variable domain (other parts from reference TRBV9 and TRBJ2-3): DSGVTQTPKHLITATGQRVTLRCSPRSGDLSVYWYQQSLDQGLQFLIQYYNGEERAKGNILERFSAQQFPDLHSELNLSSLELGDSALYFCASSDHRDSGGDTQYFGPGTRLTVL.

This clonotype was observed a few times. The V call is TRBV4-3, the J call TRBJ2-7, with unresolved D. Germline CDR1 reads LGHNA; CDR2 reads YSLEER. The V end was cut by 1 base, the J end by 4 bases, with 8 bases between. The CDR3 has 13 amino acids. The CDR3 coding sequence is TGCGCCAGCAGCCAAGTTCTCGGATACGAGCAGTACTTC. This translates into CASSQVLGYEQYF.

A few counts support this clonotype. The V gene is TRBV27, the J gene TRBJ2-7, with D perhaps given as TRBD1 or TRBD2 (5 bases each). Trimming shortened V by 6 bases and J by 4 bases, and 16 bases separated the two germline ends. Germline lookup yields CDR1 MNHEY and CDR2 SMNVEV (reference sequence). The CDR3 has 14 amino acids. The chain's CDR3 is CASSQEVGPYEQYF. DNA for the CDR3: TGTGCCAGCAGCCAAGAGGTGGGACCTTACGAGCAGTACTTC.

This clonotype was detected only a few times. This chain links TRBV7-6 with TRBJ2-1; 11 bases fit TRBD2. This CDR3 comprises 16 residues. Trimming removed 2 bases from V and 8 bases from J; junction bases left unmatched: 8. Germline V gene sequence: CDR1 SGHVS, CDR2 FNYEAQ. CDR3 sequence reads: CASSLSLAGGYYEQFF. In nucleotides, the CDR3 is TGTGCCAGCAGCTTAAGCTTAGCGGGGGGGTACTATGAGCAGTTCTTC.

The sample holds many counts of this clonotype. V and J are TRBV4-3 and TRBJ1-1; maybe TRBD1 (5 bases). V was pared by 1 base and J by 0 bases, with 12 bases between. The CDR3 sequence is 16 residues long. Per the germline V gene, CDR1 is LGHNA and CDR2 is YSLEER. The CDR3 DNA reads TGCGCCAGCAGCCAAGGTACGGGACGTGTGAACACTGAAGCTTTCTTT. Translating it yields CASSQGTGRVNTEAFF.

This rearrangement joins TRBV4-1 to TRBJ1-4; 10 positions match TRBD1. The CDR3 is 16 residues long. The J segment lost 6 bases and the V segment lost 0 bases, leaving 4 bases of the junction unmatched. The V gene's germline CDR1 is MGHRA and CDR2 YSYEKL. Here the CDR3 DNA reads TGCGCCAGCAGCCAAGAGAGGGGGACAGGGGATGAAAAACTGTTTTTT. Translating gives CASSQERGTGDEKLFF.

J is TRBJ1-1 and V is TRBV9; D is undetermined. Deletions cut 3 bases from V and 2 bases from J, with 11 bases between. Germline V gene data show CDR1 as SGDLS and CDR2 as YYNGEE. CDR3 length: 14 residues. This chain's CDR3 is CASSAETLNTEAFF. The CDR3 DNA reads as TGTGCCAGCAGCGCTGAGACTCTCAACACTGAAGCTTTCTTT.

V and J are TRBV3-1 and TRBJ2-1, with 8 positions matching TRBD2. This CDR3 spans 17 amino acids. CDR1 LGHDT and CDR2 YNNKEL come from the germline V gene (reference sequence). V gave up 7 bases and J gave up 2 bases; unmatched junction bases: 13. The DNA for the CDR3 is TGTGCCAGCACGGATCGTGGGGCGGGGGGCCCCTACAATGAGCAGTTCTTC. Protein product: CASTDRGAGGPYNEQFF.

This clonotype was recorded a few times. V and J are TRBV20-1 and TRBJ1-1, with D tentatively TRBD1 (6 bases). V gave up 2 bases and J gave up 4 bases, with 8 bases separating them. The CDR3 is made up of 12 amino acids. Germline lookup yields CDR1 DFQATT and CDR2 SNEGSKA (reference sequence). The CDR3 spells CSARTGSTEAFF. CDR3 nucleotides: TGCAGTGCTAGAACAGGGAGCACTGAAGCTTTCTTT.

This rearrangement joins TRBV27 to TRBJ1-1; no reliable D call. Trimming pared 6 bases from V and 4 bases from J, leaving 15 bases between. Germline loops: CDR1 MNHEY, CDR2 SMNVEV (reference sequence). The length of the CDR3 is 14 residues. The CDR3 loop is CASSLGRRVTEAFF. CDR3 coding DNA: TGTGCCAGCAGCCTCGGTCGGCGGGTCACTGAAGCTTTCTTT.